Shown below are 27 T cell receptor beta chains from a single sample sequenced in a study of regulatory T cells in long-lasting Graves disease. As for time point: persistent/refractory GD, antithyroid drugs over 5 years with positive TRAb. With RNA extracted from PBMCs as input, the TCR library was made. Construction of the TCR beta libraries employed iRepertoire HTBI primers in conjunction with Arm-PCR of CDR3 regions. One entry per CDR3 protein results from TCRdb running MiXCR on the multiplex PCR reads. The sample gives about 400,000 distinct CDR3 sequences, less than 25% of which show up once; around 21% is in the top ten. Sequencing used peripheral blood mononuclear cells (PBMCs), obtained when the disease was refractory, from a patient treated with antithyroid drugs. The receptors derive from a female donor with Graves disease.

V is TRBV9 and J is TRBJ2-7; the D gene is possibly TRBD1 (5 bases). Trimming took off 0 bases at V and 7 bases at J, with 14 bases between the two ends. The CDR3 has 14 amino acids. Germline V gene lookup returns CDR1 SGDLS and CDR2 YYNGEE. CDR3 amino acids: CASSVAPRVGEQYF. DNA for the CDR3: TGTGCCAGCAGCGTAGCTCCCAGGGTCGGGGAGCAGTACTTC.

At least ten counts were recorded for this clonotype. This rearrangement joins TRBV6-1 to TRBJ2-5; a weak D match, TRBD1 (5 bases). Germline CDR1 MNHNS, CDR2 SASEGT. V gave up 7 bases and J gave up 2 bases, with 8 bases separating them. The CDR3 runs 12 residues. CDR3 sequence: CASMPGQETQYF. The CDR3 DNA follows: TGTGCCAGCATGCCAGGGCAAGAGACCCAGTACTTC.

As concerns this clonotype: Just one base apart from a much larger clone, this may be a read error. This chain connects TRBV6-2 or TRBV6-3 to TRBJ1-5, with TRBD1 identical over 8 bases. This CDR3 contains 13 residues. CDR1 and CDR2 (germline): MNHEY, SVGEGT. The CDR3 bases are TGTGCCAGCAGGACAGGGGAGCTTCAGGCCCAGCATTTT. Protein: CASRTGELQAQHF.

This clonotype was counted at least ten times. The CDR3 is CAIQGWAGELFF. CDR3 sequence (DNA): TGTGCCATCCAGGGGTGGGCCGGGGAGCTGTTTTTT. The chain employs TRBV28 and TRBJ2-2; maybe TRBD1 (6 bases). This CDR3 has 12 amino acids. Germline loops: CDR1 MDHEN, CDR2 SYDVKM. The V end was cut by 10 bases, the J end by 6 bases, with 12 bases between.

The sample holds a few counts of this clonotype. The chain employs TRBV20-1 and TRBJ1-6; no reliable D call. Germline V CDR1 and CDR2: DFQATT, SNEGSKA (reference sequence). This CDR3 contains 13 residues. The V and J ends lost 7 bases and 6 bases respectively, with 13 bases between them. CDR3 sequence: CSVWEGSNSPLHF. The CDR3 bases are TGCAGTGTGTGGGAAGGATCTAATTCACCCCTCCACTTT.

This clonotype has a count of ten or more. This sequence joins TRBV28 and TRBJ2-7; D is undetermined. This CDR3 contains 14 residues. Germline V CDR1 and CDR2: MDHEN, SYDVKM. The ends were cut back, 4 bases at V and 6 bases at J, with 16 bases in the middle. The CDR3 sequence: CASSYTAGPLEQYF. CDR3 bases: TGTGCCAGCAGTTATACCGCCGGGCCCCTCGAGCAGTACTTC.

In this sample, this clonotype turned up a few times. V gene TRBV5-6 combines with J gene TRBJ1-1; TRBD1 might be the D (5 bases). Germline V lookup: CDR1 SGHDT, CDR2 YYEEEE. Trimming pared 1 base from V and 1 base from J, leaving 11 bases between. The CDR3 extends over 15 amino acids. CDR3 residues: CASSLLPGPNTEAFF. The CDR3 bases are TGTGCCAGCAGCTTGCTTCCGGGGCCGAACACTGAAGCTTTCTTT.

This clonotype was detected a few times. The chain employs TRBV4-1 and TRBJ1-1; the D is unclear. This CDR3 region has 15 residues. The V and J ends lost 0 bases and 3 bases respectively, with 11 bases between them. Germline values: CDR1 MGHRA, CDR2 YSYEKL. CDR3 coding DNA: TGCGCCAGCAGCCAAGAGGAAGGGAGGCACACTGAAGCTTTCTTT. Translating gives CASSQEEGRHTEAFF.

This clonotype was observed at least ten times. The J gene is TRBJ2-7, the V gene TRBV7-2, with 9 positions matching TRBD2. The V segment lost 5 bases and the J segment 5 bases; nucleotides outside the gene matches: 10. Germline V gives CDR1 SGHTA, CDR2 FQGNSA. CDR3 length equals 15 residues. CDR3: CASSPLAGTVHEQYF. CDR3 bases: TGTGCCAGCAGCCCTCTAGCGGGAACCGTTCACGAGCAGTACTTC.

The table lists this clonotype with a few counts. This chain connects TRBV28 to TRBJ2-2; 9 bases align to TRBD1. Germline V lookup: CDR1 MDHEN, CDR2 SYDVKM. This CDR3 comprises 16 residues. After removal of 7 bases from V and 6 bases from J, the junction contained 12 bases not matched to a gene. The CDR3 loop is CASIIGGQGHSGELFF. CDR3 DNA: TGTGCCAGCATCATAGGGGGACAGGGACACTCCGGGGAGCTGTTTTTT. Supplemented by reference TRBV28 and TRBJ2-2, the full variable domain reads DVKVTQSSRYLVKRTGEKVFLECVQDMDHENMFWYRQDPGLGLRLIYFSYDVKMKEKGDIPEGYSVSREKKERFSLILESASTNQTSMYLCASIIGGQGHSGELFFGEGSRLTVL.

This clonotype was seen at least ten times. The chain carries TRBV18 and TRBJ2-7; D call uncertain. The V end lost 2 bases, the J end lost 0 bases, and 11 bases lay between the germline ends. Germline V gene lookup returns CDR1 KGHSH and CDR2 LQKENI. CDR3 length equals 15 residues. In DNA, the CDR3 is TGTGCCAGCTCACCATCGGCCCTGAGCTCCTACGAGCAGTACTTC. Its translation: CASSPSALSSYEQYF.

This clonotype was seen ten or more times. This chain uses TRBV27 with TRBJ2-7, with 8 bases fitting TRBD1. This CDR3 contains 15 residues. Germline values: CDR1 MNHEY, CDR2 SMNVEV (reference sequence). J gave up 4 bases and V 0 bases, and 5 bases lay outside the gene matches. Written as DNA, the CDR3 is TGTGCCAGCAGTTTATCCGGGACAGGACCTTACGAGCAGTACTTC. Protein sequence: CASSLSGTGPYEQYF.

This clonotype turned up a few times. A clone one base away is much larger, so this may be a read error. The CDR3 here is CASSLASGGTCEQYF. CDR3 nucleotides: TGTGCCAGCAGCTTAGCCTCGGGGGGGACCTGCGAGCAGTACTTC. The chain couples TRBV7-2 to TRBJ2-7; 8 nucleotides align to TRBD2. CDR1 is SGHTA, CDR2 FQGNSA, per germline. The CDR3 sequence is 15 residues long. The junction had 7 bases not matched to a gene; V was cut back by 0 bases and J by 6 bases.

As regards this clonotype: This sequence may be a read error, since a much larger clone differs from it by one base. The rearrangement uses TRBV29-1 and TRBJ1-1; D is perhaps TRBD1 (5 bases). CDR1 SQVTM and CDR2 ANQGSEA come from the germline V gene. The CDR3 consists of 14 residues. The CDR3 DNA reads as TGCAGCGTTTACGGGGGACGATGGAACACTGAAGCTTCCTTT. Translation gives CSVYGGRWNTEASF.

This clonotype was recorded many times. The chain combines TRBV2 with TRBJ1-1; D perhaps matches TRBD1 (5 bases). Trimming stripped 5 bases from V and 3 bases from J, with 19 bases between. Germline V lookup: CDR1 SNHLY, CDR2 FYNNEI. The CDR3 length is 16 residues. The CDR3 here is CASSPRPSGPDTEAFF. CDR3 in DNA: TGTGCCAGCAGTCCGCGACCATCAGGGCCGGACACTGAAGCTTTCTTT.

This clonotype has ten or more counts. The chain recombines TRBV12-3 or TRBV12-4 with TRBJ1-2; no clear D gene. This CDR3 comprises 12 residues. Trimming removed 11 bases at V and 4 bases at J, with 14 bases between. The CDR3 nucleotides are TGTGCCTGTGCAATTCCGACCTATGGCTACACCTTC. Amino acid sequence: CACAIPTYGYTF.

This clonotype was detected only once. The chain carries TRBV6-1 and TRBJ2-1; TRBD1 matches at 9 bases. V lost 7 bases, J lost 5 bases, and 21 bases stayed unmatched. The CDR3 totals 19 residues. Germline V lookup: CDR1 MNHNS, CDR2 SASEGT. CDR3 sequence reads: CASTYLDRGALFTDNEQFF. CDR3 nucleotide sequence: TGTGCCAGCACCTACCTGGACAGGGGCGCCCTCTTCACCGACAATGAGCAGTTCTTC.

This clonotype was recorded at least ten times. The V and J genes are TRBV11-2 and TRBJ2-5; 11 bases agree with TRBD2. The trim removed 5 bases at V and 5 bases at J, leaving 7 bases unmatched. Looked up from germline, CDR1 is SGHAT and CDR2 is FQNNGV. This CDR3 is built from 15 residues. The CDR3 nucleotides read TGTGCCAGCAGCCACACTAGCGGGAGCGAGGAGACCCAGTACTTC. Translated, it gives CASSHTSGSEETQYF.

V usage is TRBV4-1 and J usage is TRBJ2-2; 13 nucleotides agree with TRBD2. The CDR3 has 17 residues. In germline, CDR1 is MGHRA, CDR2 YSYEKL. V dropped 5 bases and J dropped 4; count of bases not matched to a gene: 7. CDR3 sequence (DNA): TGCGCCAGCAGCTTCCGGACTAGCGGGAGTGTCACCGGGGAGCTGTTTTTT. Encoded protein: CASSFRTSGSVTGELFF.

The gene calls are TRBV7-2 and TRBJ1-5; D ambiguous. The length of the CDR3 is 15 residues. Germline CDR1 SGHTA, CDR2 FQGNSA. V lost 2 bases, J lost 3 bases, and 11 bases lay in between. The CDR3 DNA reads TGTGCCAGCAGCTTAATCTCCGAGCCCAATCAGCCCCAGCATTTT. This translates into CASSLISEPNQPQHF.

This clonotype occurred many times. The chain joins TRBV20-1 to TRBJ2-7; no firm D call. V lost 1 base, J lost 5 bases, and 12 bases lay in between. Germline CDR1 is DFQATT and CDR2 is SNEGSKA (reference sequence). The CDR3 length is 13 residues. The CDR3 DNA reads as TGCAGTGCTAGAGGATCCGGGTGGAACGAGCAGTACTTC. It encodes CSARGSGWNEQYF.

This clonotype was seen at least ten times. V and J are TRBV20-1 and TRBJ2-7; 9 bases line up with TRBD2. Germline V gene data show CDR1 as DFQATT and CDR2 as SNEGSKA (reference sequence). The CDR3 covers 15 residues. V shed 5 bases, J shed 4 bases, and the junction held 12 bases outside the gene matches. The CDR3 here is CSAHPTGRGGYEQYF. CDR3 DNA: TGCAGTGCTCACCCGACAGGGCGGGGGGGTTACGAGCAGTACTTC.

The table lists this clonotype with many counts. This chain links TRBV28 with TRBJ1-5, with D unclear. V dropped 3 bases and J dropped 0 bases, with 6 bases sitting between them. Looked up from germline, CDR1 is MDHEN and CDR2 is SYDVKM. The CDR3 sequence is 14 residues long. CDR3 in amino acids: CASSFEVSNQPQHF. The CDR3 DNA follows: TGTGCCAGCAGTTTTGAGGTTAGCAATCAGCCCCAGCATTTT. Filled out from reference TRBV28 and TRBJ1-5, the complete variable domain reads DVKVTQSSRYLVKRTGEKVFLECVQDMDHENMFWYRQDPGLGLRLIYFSYDVKMKEKGDIPEGYSVSREKKERFSLILESASTNQTSMYLCASSFEVSNQPQHFGDGTRLSIL.

This clonotype was observed once. A much larger clone lies one base from this, so it may be a read error. This chain links TRBV28 with TRBJ1-5, with D hard to call. The CDR3 is 12 residues long. Germline V gene sequence: CDR1 MDHEN, CDR2 SYDVKM. The CDR3, as DNA: TGTGCCAGCAATCCCAATCCTCAGTCCCAGCATTTT. Residues: CASNPNPQSQHF.

This clonotype came up a few times. V is TRBV28 and J is TRBJ2-7, with 12 bases identical to TRBD1. This CDR3 region has 17 residues. V lost 10 bases and J lost 7; bases outside the gene matches: 20. Germline V CDR1 and CDR2: MDHEN, SYDVKM. In nucleotides, the CDR3 is TGTGCCACCAACTCCCAACGGGGGGACAGGGGGCTTCGGGAGCAGTACTTC. It is translated as CATNSQRGDRGLREQYF. Based on the CDR3 plus reference TRBV28 and TRBJ2-7, the full variable domain is DVKVTQSSRYLVKRTGEKVFLECVQDMDHENMFWYRQDPGLGLRLIYFSYDVKMKEKGDIPEGYSVSREKKERFSLILESASTNQTSMYLCATNSQRGDRGLREQYFGPGTRLTVT.

The V gene is TRBV9, the J gene TRBJ1-6; TRBD1 agrees at 9 bases. This CDR3 has 14 amino acids. Trimming cost V 3 bases and J 7 bases; bases outside gene matches: 2. CDR1 SGDLS and CDR2 YYNGEE come from the germline V gene. The CDR3 DNA is TGTGCCAGCAGCGAAACAGGGGGCAATTCACCCCTCCACTTT. This translates into CASSETGGNSPLHF.

This clonotype appeared many times. The chain links TRBV12-3 or TRBV12-4 to TRBJ1-5; possibly TRBD1 for D (5 bases). This CDR3 contains 14 residues. Between the trimmed V and J ends, which lost 6 bases and 3 bases, there was a span of 12 bases. The CDR3 loop is CASSPDSINQPQHF. CDR3 bases: TGTGCCAGCAGCCCAGACAGTATCAATCAGCCCCAGCATTTT.